The 7 T cell receptor beta chains below come from one sample, sequenced in a study of prognosis after radiotherapy for stage I lung cancer. Two-round multiplex PCR amplified TCR beta CDR3 from genomic DNA. Round one of PCR was performed, and it used primers specific to each TRBV and TRBJ gene. TCRdb fed the multiplex PCR reads into MiXCR, producing one record per CDR3 protein. Of fewer than 20,000 distinct CDR3 sequences listed, 15% to 20% are singletons. The sequences come from PBMCs, collected before or after stereotactic body radiation therapy (not recorded which). All receptors come from a donor over 45 with non-small cell lung cancer.

This clonotype showed up many times. This chain links TRBV6-1 with TRBJ1-5, with TRBD1 matching 10 bases. V shed 5 bases, J shed 9 bases, and the junction held 10 bases outside the gene matches. Germline V CDR1 and CDR2: MNHNS, SASEGT. This CDR3 is built from 15 residues. CDR3: CASSNGQGDRGPQHF. CDR3 sequence (DNA): TGTGCCAGCAGTAACGGACAGGGGGATCGGGGGCCCCAGCATTTT.

This clonotype was recorded many times. The CDR3 coding sequence is TGTGCCAGCAGCATACAGGGGTGGGCTGAAGCTTTCTTT. Its translation is CASSIQGWAEAFF. The rearrangement joins TRBV7-9 to TRBJ1-1, with TRBD1 matching 7 bases. V lost 5 bases, J lost 6 bases, and 6 bases stayed unmatched. The CDR3 covers 13 residues. Germline-derived CDR1 and CDR2 are SEHNR and FQNEAQ (reference sequence).

This clonotype was recorded only once. A far bigger clonotype differs at one base, so this is likely a read error. Since the CDR3 does not end with the conserved phenylalanine or tryptophan, this likely comes from a read error. The rearrangement joins TRBV6-6 to TRBJ2-7; 7 nucleotides line up with TRBD2. Trimming took 4 bases from V and 0 from J; bases not matched to a gene: 12. The CDR3 spans 17 residues. The germline V gene encodes CDR1 MNHNY and CDR2 SVGAGI (reference sequence). The CDR3 DNA follows: TGTGCCAGCAGTTTAGGACTAGATGGGGTGAGCTCCTACGAGCAGTACATC. It encodes CASSLGLDGVSSYEQYI.

This clonotype was found many times. The rearrangement uses TRBV15 and TRBJ1-3; D is possibly TRBD1 (6 bases). The V end lost 3 bases, the J end lost 0 bases, and 6 bases lay between the germline ends. The germline V gene encodes CDR1 LNHNV and CDR2 YYDKDF (reference sequence). The CDR3 loop spans 14 amino acids. The CDR3 reads CATSSRGSGNTIYF. In DNA, the CDR3 is TGTGCCACCAGCAGCAGGGGCTCTGGAAACACCATATATTTT.

This clonotype was recorded many times. The rearrangement joins TRBV12-3 or TRBV12-4 to TRBJ2-2, with a weak D call TRBD1 (6 bases). Between the trimmed V and J ends, which lost 5 bases and 2 bases, there was a span of 9 bases. The CDR3 extends over 14 amino acids. The CDR3 DNA reads TGTGCCAGCAGTCGGACAGCTAACACCGGGGAGCTGTTTTTT. Amino acid sequence: CASSRTANTGELFF.

This clonotype was counted at least ten times. This chain links TRBV19 with TRBJ1-5; D might be TRBD1 (5 bases). The germline gives CDR1 LNHDA, CDR2 SQIVND (reference sequence). The CDR3 sequence is 15 residues long. Trimming shortened V by 6 bases and J by 5 bases, and 17 bases separated the two germline ends. The CDR3, as DNA: TGTGCCAGTAGGGACCGGGACCCCAGGGATCAGCCCCAGCATTTT. Amino acid sequence: CASRDRDPRDQPQHF.

This clonotype has a count of ten or more. V usage is TRBV6-4 and J usage is TRBJ2-1, with 9 bases that match TRBD1. The CDR3 covers 14 residues. Germline CDR1 is MRHNA and CDR2 is SNTAGT. J lost 8 bases, V lost 2 bases, and 4 bases had no gene match. CDR3 sequence (DNA): TGTGCCAGCAGTGACGGACAGGGGACCGATGAGCAGTTCTTC. It yields the protein CASSDGQGTDEQFF.